These T cell receptor beta chains were read from a single sample in a study of blood T cell repertoires in COVID-19. The repertoire was sequenced with immunoSEQ multiplex PCR; TCRdb's copy has only in-frame clones and lacks some. The table has 300,000 to 350,000 clones, about 90% seen once. The sample comprised PBMCs or T cells enriched from blood (not recorded which). These receptors came from a young woman with acute COVID-19. Each CDR3 is given with its conserved first and last residue.

j_gene,v_gene,CDR3aa
TRBJ1-1,TRBV28,CASSLGGNTEAFF
TRBJ1-5,TRBV27,CASSLVISVLQGYQPQHF
TRBJ1-5,TRBV27,CASSPGAGASNQPQHF
TRBJ2-5,TRBV11-2,CASGGGNRLIEETQYF
TRBJ2-7,TRBV6-5,CASSHDSRTYEQYF
TRBJ1-2,TRBV7-2,CASSSGQGPGYTF
TRBJ2-3,TRBV9,CASSVPLAGGSTDTQYF
TRBJ2-2,TRBV14,CASSPRTRNTGELFF
TRBJ2-7,TRBV10-3,CAISERPTGVLSYEQYF
TRBJ1-5,TRBV19,CASSMMGAARECQHF
TRBJ2-3,TRBV12-3/TRBV12-4,CASSLLEGDGQYF
TRBJ2-5,TRBV5-8,CASSLYQSGGETQYF
TRBJ2-5,TRBV6-5,CASTRAVQETQYF
TRBJ1-4,TRBV5-5,CASSSRVDRENEKLFF
TRBJ1-5,TRBV10-2,CASSEALGQGGAGGHQPQHF
TRBJ2-5,TRBV12-3/TRBV12-4,CASSSGSETQYF
TRBJ2-3,TRBV3-1/TRBV3-2,CASSYSSGRGGTDTQYF
TRBJ2-1,TRBV3-1/TRBV3-2,CASSQGQWTASSYNEQFF
TRBJ2-5,TRBV2,CASSEARSGRETQYF
TRBJ2-2,TRBV21-1,CASSTLAGPNTGELFF
TRBJ1-5,TRBV28,CASSLRGRAGHQPQHF
TRBJ2-2,TRBV7-3,CASSLGAGELFF
TRBJ1-6,TRBV7-9,CASSLIGGYNSPLHF
TRBJ1-1,TRBV2,CASRGEAEAFF
TRBJ1-5,TRBV7-9,CASSPDRGNQPQHF
TRBJ2-3,TRBV19,CASSGLAGTTDTQYF
TRBJ2-5,TRBV13,CASSLSSGKETQYF
TRBJ2-3,TRBV14,CASSQERETDPSTDTQYF
TRBJ2-1,TRBV15,CATSGGYSGSSYNEQFF